Below are 17 T cell receptor beta chains sequenced from a single sample in a study of blood T cell repertoires in COVID-19. Profiling relied on immunoSEQ multiplex PCR, and the TCRdb table lists in-frame clones only, not all of them. The data contain about 210,000 clones, around 83% of them singletons. The sample taken for sequencing was PBMCs or T cells enriched from blood (not recorded which). The receptors stem from a woman aged 40 to 50 in a cohort exposed to, infected with or recovered from COVID-19 (not recorded which).

V is TRBV19 and J is TRBJ2-7; the match to TRBD2 covers 8 bases. Germline V gene sequence: CDR1 LNHDA, CDR2 SQIVND (reference sequence). V gave up 7 bases and J gave up 3 bases; unmatched junction bases: 14. This CDR3 is 16 amino acids long. CDR3 in amino acids: CASTAPLAGGIYEQYF. The CDR3 region has the DNA TGTGCCAGTACTGCCCCCCTAGCGGGTGGCATCTACGAGCAGTACTTC.

This chain connects TRBV19 to TRBJ1-2, with 7 nucleotides matching TRBD1. CDR1 LNHDA and CDR2 SQIVND come from the germline V gene (reference sequence). The CDR3 sequence is 13 residues long. After removal of 5 bases from V and 7 bases from J, the junction contained 7 bases not matched to a gene. CDR3 loop: CASSETGQGGYTF. As DNA, the CDR3 is TGTGCCAGTAGTGAGACAGGGCAAGGTGGCTACACCTTC.

The chain recombines TRBV7-6 with TRBJ1-4; D is ambiguous. The CDR3 is 15 amino acids. The V end lost 5 bases, the J end lost 0 bases, and 10 bases lay between the germline ends. CDR1 is SGHVS, CDR2 FNYEAQ, per germline. The CDR3, as DNA: TGTGCCAGCAGCCCACGAGCTGCAACTAATGAAAAACTGTTTTTT. Protein product: CASSPRAATNEKLFF.

This chain uses TRBV5-6 with TRBJ1-5, with 12 bases lining up with TRBD1. Trimming cost V 4 bases and J 6 bases; bases outside gene matches: 8. The germline V gene encodes CDR1 SGHDT and CDR2 YYEEEE. The CDR3 has 16 residues. CDR3 DNA sequence: TGTGCCAGCAGCCAAGGGACAGGGGGCTTAGGTCAGCCCCAGCATTTT. It encodes CASSQGTGGLGQPQHF.

This clone has a handful of counts. The V call is TRBV5-6, the J call TRBJ1-4, with D possibly being TRBD1 (6 bases). Trimming left V 1 base short and J 7 bases short, with 11 bases between. This CDR3 has 14 residues. Germline V gene lookup returns CDR1 SGHDT and CDR2 YYEEEE. The CDR3 bases are TGTGCCAGCAGCTTGACAGGGAATGGTGAAAAACTGTTTTTT. Protein product: CASSLTGNGEKLFF.

The V and J genes are TRBV15 and TRBJ1-1; tentatively, D is TRBD1 (6 bases). Germline CDR1 and CDR2: LNHNV and YYDKDF (reference sequence). This CDR3 has 14 residues. V lost 4 bases to trimming and J lost 6 bases, with 15 bases between them. CDR3 nucleotide sequence: TGTGCCACCAGCACGCGGGGGGCGCCGTCTGAAGCTTTCTTT. It specifies CATSTRGAPSEAFF.

The J gene is TRBJ2-3, the V gene TRBV3-1 (or the pseudogene TRBV3-2); TRBD2 agrees at 9 bases. Germline CDR1 is LGHDT and CDR2 is YNNKEL (reference sequence). After removal of 0 bases from V and 2 bases from J, the junction contained 3 bases not matched to a gene. The length of the CDR3 is 16 residues. The CDR3 reads CASSQEREGPTDTQYF. The CDR3 region has the DNA TGTGCCAGCAGCCAAGAGCGGGAGGGCCCCACAGATACGCAGTATTTT.

CDR3 residues: CATSRDLGQGPQPQHF. The CDR3, as DNA: TGTGCCACCAGCAGAGACCTAGGACAGGGCCCCCAGCCCCAGCATTTT. The chain employs TRBV15 and TRBJ1-5; 8 bases line up with TRBD1. The trim removed 0 bases at V and 7 bases at J, leaving 8 bases unmatched. The CDR3 runs to 16 residues. Germline V gene lookup returns CDR1 LNHNV and CDR2 YYDKDF (reference sequence).

This chain connects TRBV6-2 or TRBV6-3 to TRBJ2-1; 7 bases are a match to TRBD2. CDR3 length: 16 residues. J lost 2 bases, V lost 0 bases, and 4 bases had no gene match. Germline CDR1 reads MNHEY; CDR2 reads SVGEGT. Here the CDR3 DNA reads TGTGCCAGCAGTTACTCTGCGGGAGACACCTACAATGAGCAGTTCTTC. Protein sequence: CASSYSAGDTYNEQFF.

This clone was found once. The chain employs TRBV2 and TRBJ2-2; TRBD2 is a possible D gene (6 bases). This CDR3 is 17 amino acids long. The germline CDR1 and CDR2 sequences are SNHLY and FYNNEI. Trimming removed 3 bases at V and 1 base at J, with 15 bases between. The CDR3 coding sequence is TGTGCCAGCAGTGAGTCTAGCCGGGGGTTGAACACCGGGGAGCTGTTTTTT. Protein sequence: CASSESSRGLNTGELFF.

This chain links TRBV19 with TRBJ1-2, with 7 bases aligning to TRBD1. The germline gives CDR1 LNHDA, CDR2 SQIVND (reference sequence). The CDR3 runs 13 residues. The ends lost 5 bases at V and 4 bases at J; junction bases unmatched: 4. DNA for the CDR3: TGTGCCAGTAGTGCGGGGACAGCCTATGGCTACACCTTC. It specifies CASSAGTAYGYTF.

This sequence joins TRBV7-9 and TRBJ2-2; TRBD2 matches 8 bases. The CDR3 loop spans 17 amino acids. V was clipped by 1 base and J by 6 bases; unmatched bases: 10. Germline V gene data show CDR1 as SEHNR and CDR2 as FQNEAQ (reference sequence). CDR3 nucleotides: TGTGCCAGCAGCTTAGTTGGAGACGGGAGGGCGGCCGGGGAGCTGTTTTTT. It is translated as CASSLVGDGRAAGELFF.

This clone occurred once. This chain joins TRBV18 and TRBJ1-2, with D unclear. This CDR3 has 10 residues. The V gene's germline CDR1 is KGHSH and CDR2 LQKENI. The V end lost 4 bases, the J end lost 10 bases, and 7 bases lay between the germline ends. The CDR3 coding sequence is TGTGCCAGCTCACAGGAGACCTACACCTTC. Translated, it gives CASSQETYTF. The complete variable domain, with remaining parts taken from reference TRBV18 and TRBJ1-2, reads NAGVMQNPRHLVRRRGQEARLRCSPMKGHSHVYWYRQLPEEGLKFMVYLQKENIIDESGMPKERFSAEFPKEGPSILRIQQVVRGDSAAYFCASSQETYTFGSGTRLTVV.

This clone was counted once. This chain links TRBV5-1 with TRBJ1-2; D is ambiguous. V lost 0 bases and J 7 bases, leaving 10 bases between the germline ends. The germline gives CDR1 SGHRS, CDR2 YFSETQ. The CDR3 is made up of 13 amino acids. Here the CDR3 reads CASSLAGLSGYTF. CDR3 sequence (DNA): TGCGCCAGCAGCTTGGCGGGTCTCTCTGGCTACACCTTC.

The chain is built from TRBV25-1 and TRBJ2-1, with 8 bases fitting TRBD1. Germline CDR1 MGHDK, CDR2 SYGVNS. The CDR3 runs 15 residues. The V gene end was trimmed by 3 bases and the J gene end by 5 bases; junction bases not matched to a gene: 6. CDR3 sequence: CASSERTGRHNEQFF. As DNA, the CDR3 is TGTGCCAGCAGTGAGAGGACAGGGAGGCACAATGAGCAGTTCTTC.

The V gene is TRBV7-8, the J gene TRBJ2-7, with 8 bases fitting TRBD1. Unmatched junction bases numbered 5, after V lost 2 bases and J lost 2 bases. The CDR3 sequence is 15 residues long. Germline CDR1 and CDR2: SGHVS and FQNEAQ. The CDR3 nucleotides are TGTGCCAGCAGCTTAATACAGGGGGTCCCCTACGAGCAGTACTTC. This encodes CASSLIQGVPYEQYF.

The CDR3 bases are TGTGCCAGCAGCCCCCATAGCGGGGCCCCTAACAATGAGCAGTTCTTC. This translates into CASSPHSGAPNNEQFF. V gene TRBV7-9 combines with J gene TRBJ2-1; TRBD2 matches 8 bases. In germline, CDR1 is SEHNR, CDR2 FQNEAQ (reference sequence). This CDR3 is 16 amino acids long. Trimming at V came to 5 bases and at J to 5 bases, leaving 11 bases not matched to a gene.